What follows is one T cell receptor (beta chain) and its context. This sample stems from a study of blood T cell repertoires in COVID-19. Background on the study: T cells, B-cell-depleted T cells, or PBMCs supplied cDNA or gDNA.

Original methodology: Amplification from reference gene primers served as the basis for estimated nucleated cell counts. Clones were read by immunoSEQ multiplex PCR, and TCRdb kept only the in-frame ones, dropping some. V, J and clone size were drawn from that table, and D and trimming were deduced from the DNA. The data show around 250,000 clones, about 83% seen once. The length of the CDR3 is 15 residues. Per germline, CDR1 SGHRS and CDR2 YFSETQ. V lost 4 bases and J 0 bases, leaving 14 bases between the germline ends. The receptor was derived from a man between 25 and 39 years old who had recovered from COVID-19. The V and J genes are TRBV5-1 and TRBJ2-7; no definite D call. Sequences were obtained from peripheral blood. CDR3 coding DNA: TGCGCCAGCAGCCCGGCGCCCGGCGGCTCCTACGAGCAGTACTTC. Translating it yields CASSPAPGGSYEQYF. Full variable domain (remainder filled in from reference TRBV5-1 and TRBJ2-7): KAGVTQTPRYLIKTRGQQVTLSCSPISGHRSVSWYQQTPGQGLQFLFEYFSETQRNKGNFPGRFSGRQFSNSRSEMNVSTLELGDSALYLCASSPAPGGSYEQYFGPGTRLTVT.